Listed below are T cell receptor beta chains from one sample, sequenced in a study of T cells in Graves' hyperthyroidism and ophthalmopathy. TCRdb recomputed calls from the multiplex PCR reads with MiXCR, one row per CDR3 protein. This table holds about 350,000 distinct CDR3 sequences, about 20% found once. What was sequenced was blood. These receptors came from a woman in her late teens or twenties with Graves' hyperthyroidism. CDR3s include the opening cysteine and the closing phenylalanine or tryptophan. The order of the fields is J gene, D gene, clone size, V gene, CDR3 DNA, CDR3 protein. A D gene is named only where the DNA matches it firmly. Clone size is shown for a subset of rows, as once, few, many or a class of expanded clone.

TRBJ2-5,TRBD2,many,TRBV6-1,TGTGCCAGCAGGCCCTTTAGCGGGGGAGAGACCCAGTACTTC,CASRPFSGGETQYF
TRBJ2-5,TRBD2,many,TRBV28,TGTGCCAGCAGCCAAACCGGGACTAGGGCCTCAGGGACCCAGTACTTC,CASSQTGTRASGTQYF
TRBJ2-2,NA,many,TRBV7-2,TGTGCCAGCAGCTCCTCTAGATATAACACCGGGGAGCTGTTTTTT,CASSSSRYNTGELFF
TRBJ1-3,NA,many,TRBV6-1,TGTGCCAGCAGTCGAACAGGAGCTTACTCTGGAAACACCATATATTTT,CASSRTGAYSGNTIYF
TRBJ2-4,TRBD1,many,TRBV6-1,TGTGCCAGCAGTGAAGTATACAGGGGAAAAAACATTCAGTACTTC,CASSEVYRGKNIQYF
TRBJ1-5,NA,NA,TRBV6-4,TGTGCCAGCAGGCGGGACACCCGTAGCAATCAGCCCCAGCATTTT,CASRRDTRSNQPQHF
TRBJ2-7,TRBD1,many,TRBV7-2,TGTGCCAGCAGCTTTGCCCCGGGACAGGGAAGAGAGCAGTACTTC,CASSFAPGQGREQYF
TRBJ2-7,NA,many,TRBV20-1,TGCAGTGCTAGAACGGACTCCTACGAGCAGTACTTC,CSARTDSYEQYF
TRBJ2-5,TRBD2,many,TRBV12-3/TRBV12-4,TGTGCCAGCAGCTGGGGACTAGCGGGTCAAGAGACCCAGTACTTC,CASSWGLAGQETQYF
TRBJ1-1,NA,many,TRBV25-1,TGTGCCAGCAGAGGGGAGGGCGTGAACACTGAAGCTTTCTTT,CASRGEGVNTEAFF
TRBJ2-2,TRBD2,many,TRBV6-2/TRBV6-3,TGTGCCAGCAGTTACCGGCTAGCGGGGGGGTGGTACACCGGGGAGCTGTTTTTT,CASSYRLAGGWYTGELFF
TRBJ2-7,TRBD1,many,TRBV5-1,TGCGCCAGCAGCCTCTTCACTATGACAGGGGGAAACTTCTACGAGCAGTACTTC,CASSLFTMTGGNFYEQYF
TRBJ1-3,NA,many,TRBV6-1,TGTGCCAGCATTCCGATGGCTCTTGTAAACACCATATATTTT,CASIPMALVNTIYF
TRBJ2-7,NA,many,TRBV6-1,TGTGCCAGCAGTGATTTAAGGGACACCTACGAGCAGTACTTC,CASSDLRDTYEQYF
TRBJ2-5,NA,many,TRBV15,TGTGCCACCAGCAGAGCCAGGGGTGAAATCATACAAGAGACCCAGTACTTC,CATSRARGEIIQETQYF
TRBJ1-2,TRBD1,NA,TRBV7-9,TGTGCCAGCAGCCTACAGGGGGCTTTTGGCTACACCTTC,CASSLQGAFGYTF
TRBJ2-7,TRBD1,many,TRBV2,TGTGCCAGCGGAGACCCGGGACAGGGAGAATACGAGCAGTACTTC,CASGDPGQGEYEQYF
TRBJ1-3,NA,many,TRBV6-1,TGTGCCAGCAGCCTACAAATCGGGGGAAACACCATATATTTT,CASSLQIGGNTIYF
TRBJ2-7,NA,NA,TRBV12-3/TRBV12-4,TGTGCCAGCAGCGGGGACGGTGGTTACGAGCAGTACTTC,CASSGDGGYEQYF
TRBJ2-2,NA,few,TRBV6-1,TGTGCCAGCAGTCGGAGGGAGGGGGACACCGGGGAGCTGTTTTTT,CASSRREGDTGELFF
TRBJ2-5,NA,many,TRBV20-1,TGCAGTGCTACCCACGAGGGTTTAGTAACAGAGACCCAGTACTTC,CSATHEGLVTETQYF
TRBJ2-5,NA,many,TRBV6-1,TGTGCCAGCAGCCCGATGGTCCCAGAGACCCAGTACTTC,CASSPMVPETQYF
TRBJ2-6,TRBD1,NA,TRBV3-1,TGTGCCAGCAGCCACACGACAGGGGCTGGGGCCAACGTCCTGACTTTC,CASSHTTGAGANVLTF
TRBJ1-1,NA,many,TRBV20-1,TGCAGTGCTAGAGGTCCGAGGACTAACACTGAAGCTTTCTTT,CSARGPRTNTEAFF
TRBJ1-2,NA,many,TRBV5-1,TGCGCCAGCAGCTTGGATCGAGGGGGACATGGCTACACCTTC,CASSLDRGGHGYTF
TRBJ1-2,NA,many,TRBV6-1,TGTGCCAGCAGTGAAAGTTTGGCGGACTATGGCTACACCTTC,CASSESLADYGYTF
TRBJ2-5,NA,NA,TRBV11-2,TGTGCCAGCAGCTTAGGCCCCCGGACAAGGAAAGAGACCCAGTACTTC,CASSLGPRTRKETQYF
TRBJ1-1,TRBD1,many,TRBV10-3,TGTGCCATACAGGGGGCCATGAACACTGAAGCTTTCTTT,CAIQGAMNTEAFF
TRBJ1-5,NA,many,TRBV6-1,TGTGCCAGCAAGATAGAAATTACAGGGTCCAATCAGCCCCAGCATTTT,CASKIEITGSNQPQHF
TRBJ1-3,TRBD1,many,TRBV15,TGTGCCACCAGCAGAGTCGACAGGGATGGAAACACCATATATTTT,CATSRVDRDGNTIYF
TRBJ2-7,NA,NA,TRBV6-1,TGTGCCAGCAGGGGCAGGGTTAACTCCGAGCAGTACTTC,CASRGRVNSEQYF
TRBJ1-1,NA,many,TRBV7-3,TGTGCCAGCAGCCCCGGGAGAGAGTACACTGAAGCTTTCTTT,CASSPGREYTEAFF
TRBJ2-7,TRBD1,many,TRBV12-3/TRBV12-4,TGTGCCAGTCGACAGGGGTCCTACGAGCAGTACTTC,CASRQGSYEQYF
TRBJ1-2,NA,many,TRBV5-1,TGCGCCAGCAGCTTGAGCCTCTTCCGTGGCTACACCTTC,CASSLSLFRGYTF
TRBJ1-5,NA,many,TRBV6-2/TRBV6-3,TGTGCGGGGGGGCAGGATGCTCAGCCCCAGCATTTT,CAGGQDAQPQHF
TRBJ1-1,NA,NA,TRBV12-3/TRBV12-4,TGTGCCAGCAGTTCCACACAGGGTAAGGGATCCGCAGCTTTCTTT,CASSSTQGKGSAAFF
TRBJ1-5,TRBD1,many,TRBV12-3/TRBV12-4,TGTGCCAGCAGTGAGGGACAGAAAAATCAGCCCCAGCATTTT,CASSEGQKNQPQHF
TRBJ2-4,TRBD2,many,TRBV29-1,TGCAGCGTTGAAGTCTGGCTAGCGGGGGCTAAAAACATTCAGTACTTC,CSVEVWLAGAKNIQYF
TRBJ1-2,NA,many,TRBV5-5,TGTGCCAGCAGCTTAATAGCATGGGATGGCTACACCTTC,CASSLIAWDGYTF
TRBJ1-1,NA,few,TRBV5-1,TGCGCCAGCAGCACCGGGTCCATACTGAACACTGAAGCTTTCTTT,CASSTGSILNTEAFF
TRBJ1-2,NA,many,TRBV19,TGTGCCAGTAGTGTAACGGGGCAGAGCTATGGCTACACCTTC,CASSVTGQSYGYTF
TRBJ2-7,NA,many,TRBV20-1,TGCAGTGCTAGTGAGGATAGCTCCTACGAGCAGTACTTC,CSASEDSSYEQYF
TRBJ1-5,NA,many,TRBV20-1,TGCAGTGCTAGGCGAGAGGGCAATCAGCCCCAGCATTTT,CSARREGNQPQHF
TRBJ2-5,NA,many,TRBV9,TGTGCCAGCAGCGTAGGAGGAGGGGGCCTCCACAAGCAAGAGACCCAGTACTTC,CASSVGGGGLHKQETQYF
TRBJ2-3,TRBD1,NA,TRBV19,TGTGCCACCGGATTCCCAGGGGGAGATACGCAGTATTTT,CATGFPGGDTQYF
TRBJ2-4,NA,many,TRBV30,TGTGCCTGGAGTGGGTGGGGGAAAAACATTCAGTACTTC,CAWSGWGKNIQYF
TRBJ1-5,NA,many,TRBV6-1,TGTGCCAGCAGTGTCCGGGACCCCGGAGGACCCCAGCATTTT,CASSVRDPGGPQHF
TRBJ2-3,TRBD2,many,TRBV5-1,TGCGCCAGCAGCTTGTTGGCTAGCGGGGGGTTAGATACGCAGTATTTT,CASSLLASGGLDTQYF
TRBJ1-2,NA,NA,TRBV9,TGTGCCAGCAGCGTAGACGGGGGCCCGAACTATGGCTACACCTTC,CASSVDGGPNYGYTF
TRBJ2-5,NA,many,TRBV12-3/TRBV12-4,TGTGCCAGCAGTTTCCAGGGGAAAGAGACCCAGTACTTC,CASSFQGKETQYF
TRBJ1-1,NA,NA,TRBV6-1,TGTGCCAGCGGAGACCCTAGATATTCCGGAGCTTTCTTT,CASGDPRYSGAFF